The sequence of this TCR beta chain was determined in a study of blood T cell repertoires in COVID-19. Study-level background: The United States, Italy and Spain provided the acute and convalescent COVID-19 samples.

Per the germline V gene, CDR1 is LNHDA and CDR2 is SQIVND (reference sequence). Trimming pared 7 bases from V and 6 bases from J, leaving 15 bases between. The length of the CDR3 is 13 residues. Sequencing was performed with immunoSEQ multiplex PCR; in TCRdb, only in-frame clones are kept and a portion is missing. The data contain 350,000 to 500,000 clones, roughly 90% of them singletons. Across about two dozen US areas, participants ranged in age from about 18 to 100 years. Exposed enrollees encountered a COVID-19 case at some point within 2 weeks before study entry. This receptor was taken from a woman younger than 30 who had been exposed to COVID-19. Sequencing was done on a sample of PBMCs or T cells enriched from blood (not recorded which). The chain links TRBV19 to TRBJ2-5; weak D call: TRBD1 (6 bases). The DNA of the CDR3 is TGTGCCAGTAACTGGCAGGGGATGAAGACCCAGTACTTC. Encoded protein: CASNWQGMKTQYF.